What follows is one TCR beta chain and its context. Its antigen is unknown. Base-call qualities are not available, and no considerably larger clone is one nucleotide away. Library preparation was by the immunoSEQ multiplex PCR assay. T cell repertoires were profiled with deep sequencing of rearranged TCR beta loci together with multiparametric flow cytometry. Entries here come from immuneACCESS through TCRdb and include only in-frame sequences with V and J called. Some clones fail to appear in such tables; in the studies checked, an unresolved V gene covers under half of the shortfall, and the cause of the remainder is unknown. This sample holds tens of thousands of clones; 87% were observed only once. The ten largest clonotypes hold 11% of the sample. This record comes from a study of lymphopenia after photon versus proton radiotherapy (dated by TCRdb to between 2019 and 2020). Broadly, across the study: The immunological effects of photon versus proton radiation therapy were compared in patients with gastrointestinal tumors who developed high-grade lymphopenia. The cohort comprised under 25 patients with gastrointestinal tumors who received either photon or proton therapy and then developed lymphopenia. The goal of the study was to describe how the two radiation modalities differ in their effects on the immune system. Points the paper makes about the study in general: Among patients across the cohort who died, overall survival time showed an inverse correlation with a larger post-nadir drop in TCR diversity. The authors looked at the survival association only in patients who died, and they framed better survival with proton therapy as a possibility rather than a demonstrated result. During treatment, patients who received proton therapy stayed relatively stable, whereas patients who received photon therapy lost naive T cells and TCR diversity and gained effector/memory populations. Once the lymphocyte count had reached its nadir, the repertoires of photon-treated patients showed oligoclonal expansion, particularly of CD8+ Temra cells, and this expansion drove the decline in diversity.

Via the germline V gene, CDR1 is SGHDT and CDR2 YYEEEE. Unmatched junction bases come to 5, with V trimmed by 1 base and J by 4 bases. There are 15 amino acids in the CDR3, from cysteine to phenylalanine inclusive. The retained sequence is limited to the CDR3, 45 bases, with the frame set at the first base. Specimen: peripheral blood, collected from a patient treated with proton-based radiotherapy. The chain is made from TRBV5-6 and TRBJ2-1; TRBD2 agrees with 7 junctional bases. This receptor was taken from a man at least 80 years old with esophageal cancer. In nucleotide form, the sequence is TGTGCCAGCAGCTTGAACGGGGGAGGGTACAATGAGCAGTTCTTC. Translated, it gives CASSLNGGGYNEQFF.